The clone carrying this T cell receptor beta chain has just a few counts. Its antigen remains unidentified. Germline and junction disagree at one end, which may indicate a read error. CDR3 length: 13 amino acids. From germline, CDR1 is DFQATT and CDR2 SNEGSKA (reference sequence). This entry comes from a study of metastatic and nonmetastatic thyroid tumors. At the level of the study: Across blood and tumor or nodule tissue, repertoires from malignant and benign thyroid patients were compared with one another. Whole-study results and caveats: A significant increase in TCR beta diversity was reportedly seen in malignant thyroid tumors relative to benign nodules, in blood and tumor.

No treatment of any kind had been given to any patient before thyroid surgery. In the original analysis: Variation in CDR3 across clinicopathological groups served as the basis for constructing a distant-metastasis classifier in papillary thyroid cancer. Using MiXCR, TCRdb reanalyzed the PCR reads. TCRdb, not the authors, supplied the V and J calls. The sample carries tens of thousands of clones, 24% recorded once. This chain links TRBV20-1 with TRBJ1-1; 8 bases align to TRBD1. The TCR sequence derives from a female donor with papillary thyroid cancer or a benign thyroid nodule (not recorded which). Some clones in this sample may be carry-over from other donors' samples. The sequenced sample consisted of tumor tissue. The CDR3 DNA sequence: TGCAGTGCTAGGCAGGGGGCGATCACTGAAGCTTTCTTC. Translating it yields CSARQGAITEAFF.